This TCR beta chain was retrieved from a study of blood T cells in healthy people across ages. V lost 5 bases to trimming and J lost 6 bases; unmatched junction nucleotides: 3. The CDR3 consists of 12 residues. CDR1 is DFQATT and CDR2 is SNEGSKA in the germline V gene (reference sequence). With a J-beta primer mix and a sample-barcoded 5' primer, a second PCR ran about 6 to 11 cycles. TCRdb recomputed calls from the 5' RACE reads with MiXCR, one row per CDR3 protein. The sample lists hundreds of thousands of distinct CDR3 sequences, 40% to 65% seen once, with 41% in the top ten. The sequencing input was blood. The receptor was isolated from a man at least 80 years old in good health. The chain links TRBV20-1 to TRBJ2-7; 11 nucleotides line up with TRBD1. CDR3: CSAYGQGAEQYF. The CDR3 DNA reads TGCAGTGCTTACGGACAGGGGGCCGAGCAGTACTTC.